The T cell receptor (beta chain) described here comes from a study of CD8 T cells in Susac syndrome. Points from the study as a whole: A relatively small number of individuals underwent TCR sequencing and HLA analysis.

Sequencing of TCR beta was carried out in blood CD8+ and CD4+ T cells. TEMRA cells were FACS-enriched, with CD8+ and CD4+ T cells isolated negatively. RNA, at roughly 0.45 to 1 ug, was reverse transcribed with random hexamers. With immunoSEQ multiplex PCR, TCR beta CDR3 was amplified across 54 Vbeta and 13 Jbeta. TCRdb fed the immunoSEQ multiplex PCR reads into MiXCR, producing one record per CDR3 protein. The table shows around 140,000 distinct CDR3 sequences, with roughly 95% occurring only once. About this clonotype itself: Its antigen remains unknown.

This clonotype originated in a human donor with multiple sclerosis. The sample taken for sequencing was CD4+ T cells from PBMCs.

CDR3 nucleotide sequence: TGTGCCTGGAGTCCGGGACAGGGTAACAGAGAGACCCAGTACTTC. This translates into CAWSPGQGNRETQYF. The V and J genes are TRBV30 and TRBJ2-5; 9 positions agree with TRBD1. The CDR3 consists of 15 residues. Germline CDR1 is GTSNPN and CDR2 is SVGIG (reference sequence). After removal of 2 bases from V and 4 bases from J, the junction contained 8 bases not matched to a gene.